This T cell receptor (beta chain) was obtained from a study of cytomegalovirus exposure and HLA in healthy donors. Overall study results and limits: Indistinguishable V segments such as TRBV6-2 and TRBV6-3 were excluded.

PCR involved 60 Vbeta and 13 Jbeta primers. Clones were sequenced by immunoSEQ multiplex PCR, and TCRdb holds only the in-frame ones, with some missing. In the table there are about 110,000 clones, around 79% of which are singletons. The CDR3 spans 21 residues. Germline V gives CDR1 LNHDA, CDR2 SQIVND (reference sequence). Trimming at V came to 0 bases and at J to 6 bases, leaving 22 bases not matched to a gene. In the case of this clone: Its antigen is unknown.

The rearrangement joins TRBV19 to TRBJ2-2; TRBD1 aligns across 7 bases. The TCR was taken from a man in his 60s in good health and CMV-seronegative. Source material: PBMCs. The CDR3: CASSIDRGGVSVLLTSGELFF. In DNA, the CDR3 is TGTGCCAGTAGTATAGATCGAGGGGGCGTCTCCGTCTTATTAACGTCCGGGGAGCTGTTTTTT.